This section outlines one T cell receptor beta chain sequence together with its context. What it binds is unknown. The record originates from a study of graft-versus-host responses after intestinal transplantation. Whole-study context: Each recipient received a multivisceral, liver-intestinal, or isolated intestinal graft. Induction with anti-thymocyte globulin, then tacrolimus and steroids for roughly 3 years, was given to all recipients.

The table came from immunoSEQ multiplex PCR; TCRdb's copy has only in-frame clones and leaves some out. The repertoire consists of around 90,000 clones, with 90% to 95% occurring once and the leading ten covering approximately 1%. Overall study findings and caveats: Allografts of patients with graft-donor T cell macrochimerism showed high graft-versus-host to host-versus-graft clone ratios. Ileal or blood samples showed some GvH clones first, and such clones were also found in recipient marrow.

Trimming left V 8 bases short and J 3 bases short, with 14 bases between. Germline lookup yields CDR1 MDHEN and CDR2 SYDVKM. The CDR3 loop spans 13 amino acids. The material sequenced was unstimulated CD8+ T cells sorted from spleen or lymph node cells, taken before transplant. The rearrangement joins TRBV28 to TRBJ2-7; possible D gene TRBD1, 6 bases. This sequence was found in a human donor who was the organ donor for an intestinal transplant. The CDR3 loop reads CASGTGSDYEQYF. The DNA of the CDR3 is TGTGCCAGCGGCACAGGGTCCGACTACGAGCAGTACTTC.